The 28 T cell receptor beta chains in this list originate from one sample, sequenced in a study of T cell responses to AZD1222 COVID-19 vaccine. The protocol was immunoSEQ multiplex PCR, while the TCRdb copy is restricted to in-frame clones and leaves out a portion. The sample yields 150,000 to 200,000 clones, around nine tenths seen once. This material consisted of peripheral blood, taken 28 days after the second AZD1222 dose. These receptor sequences come from an adult who received the AZD1222 COVID-19 vaccine.

V is TRBV11-2 and J is TRBJ1-1; no definite D call. Trimming took off 1 base at V and 2 bases at J, with 17 bases between the two ends. The CDR3 spans 17 residues. Per the germline V gene, CDR1 is SGHAT and CDR2 is FQNNGV. CDR3 nucleotides: TGTGCCAGCAGCTTAGGAACCCGGGGATTTGATAACACTGAAGCTTTCTTT. Translated, it gives CASSLGTRGFDNTEAFF.

The chain employs TRBV7-2 and TRBJ2-7; possible D gene TRBD2, 6 bases. Trimming cost V 1 base and J 2 bases, with 12 bases left between them. Germline V gives CDR1 SGHTA, CDR2 FQGNSA. CDR3 size: 15 residues. The CDR3 DNA follows: TGTGCCAGCAGCTTAGGGGGGGTCTCGACCTACGAGCAGTACTTC. Translating gives CASSLGGVSTYEQYF.

The chain has TRBV4-3 and TRBJ2-7; 9 bases are a match to TRBD2. This CDR3 spans 16 amino acids. Trimming removed 5 bases from V and 2 bases from J; junction bases left unmatched: 10. CDR1 and CDR2 from the germline V gene are LGHNA and YSLEER. In nucleotides, the CDR3 is TGCGCCAGCAGCGCTAATCCAGCGGGAGGACCCTACGAGCAGTACTTC. This gives the protein CASSANPAGGPYEQYF.

CDR3 in DNA: TGTGCCAGCAGCCGCGGGGTGGGGGAGACCCAGTACTTC. As protein: CASSRGVGETQYF. The chain uses TRBV2 and TRBJ2-5; a possible D gene is TRBD2 (6 bases). V lost 6 bases, J lost 5 bases, and 13 bases lay in between. Per the germline V gene, CDR1 is SNHLY and CDR2 is FYNNEI. This CDR3 spans 13 amino acids.

The V gene is TRBV5-4, the J gene TRBJ1-6; tentative D call: TRBD1 (5 bases). CDR1 SGHNT and CDR2 YYREEE come from the germline V gene (reference sequence). Trimming took 7 bases from V and 7 from J, leaving 9 bases between them. The CDR3 length is 12 residues. CDR3 DNA: TGTGCCAGCGCAGGGCCCAATTCACCCCTCCACTTT. It encodes CASAGPNSPLHF. The complete variable domain, with remaining parts taken from reference TRBV5-4 and TRBJ1-6, reads ETGVTQSPTHLIKTRGQQVTLRCSSQSGHNTVSWYQQALGQGPQFIFQYYREEENGRGNFPPRFSGLQFPNYSSELNVNALELDDSALYLCASAGPNSPLHFGNGTRLTVT.

The chain joins TRBV7-2 to TRBJ2-2; either TRBD1 or TRBD2 may fit D (5 bases each). The V gene lost 3 bases and the J gene lost 2 bases, with 10 bases spanning the gap. From germline, CDR1 is SGHTA and CDR2 FQGNSA. The length of the CDR3 is 15 residues. CDR3 sequence: CASSFRDRNTGELFF. The DNA for the CDR3 is TGTGCCAGCAGCTTCCGGGACCGAAACACCGGGGAGCTGTTTTTT. The whole variable domain, remainder taken from reference TRBV7-2 and TRBJ2-2, is GAGVSQSPSNKVTEKGKDVELRCDPISGHTALYWYRQSLGQGLEFLIYFQGNSAPDKSGLPSDRFSAERTGGSVSTLTIQRTQQEDSAVYLCASSFRDRNTGELFFGEGSRLTVL.

In its sample, this clone was seen once. The genes are TRBV30 and TRBJ1-3; no firm D call. The CDR3 sequence is 15 residues long. CDR1 is GTSNPN, CDR2 SVGIG, per germline (reference sequence). V lost 3 bases and J 0 bases, leaving 12 bases between the germline ends. This chain's CDR3 is CAWSGQSSSGNTIYF. CDR3 in DNA: TGTGCCTGGAGCGGGCAGTCGAGCTCTGGAAACACCATATATTTT. The full variable domain, completed using reference TRBV30 and TRBJ1-3, is SQTIHQWPATLVQPVGSPLSLECTVEGTSNPNLYWYRQAAGRGLQLLFYSVGIGQISSEVPQNLSASRPQDRQFILSSKKLLLSDSGFYLCAWSGQSSSGNTIYFGEGSWLTVV.

The chain has TRBV24-1 and TRBJ1-5; 7 nucleotides match TRBD1. Germline V gene sequence: CDR1 KGHDR, CDR2 SFDVKD. V was pared by 7 bases and J by 4 bases, with 9 bases of the junction left unmatched. This CDR3 region has 15 residues. CDR3 protein: CATREGGQSNQPQHF. The CDR3, as DNA: TGTGCCACCAGAGAAGGGGGACAGTCAAATCAGCCCCAGCATTTT.

The chain combines TRBV5-1 with TRBJ2-7; a possible D gene is TRBD1 (6 bases). Per germline, CDR1 SGHRS and CDR2 YFSETQ. CDR3 length: 15 amino acids. The germline V and J ends were trimmed by 5 bases and 1 base, with 16 bases remaining between them. The CDR3 DNA follows: TGCGCCAGCAGGGCTTACACAGGGCCTTCCTACGAGCAGTACTTC. It encodes CASRAYTGPSYEQYF.

In this sample, this clone turned up once. The gene calls are TRBV28 and TRBJ2-7, with a tentative D call TRBD2 (5 bases). CDR3 length equals 13 residues. Germline CDR1 is MDHEN and CDR2 is SYDVKM. V gave up 3 bases and J gave up 7 bases, with 13 bases separating them. Here the CDR3 DNA reads TGTGCCAGCAGTTTTGCCCCGACGGGGGAGCAGTACTTC. This gives the protein CASSFAPTGEQYF.

The chain links TRBV28 to TRBJ2-7; possible D gene TRBD1, 6 bases. The V gene's germline CDR1 is MDHEN and CDR2 SYDVKM. This CDR3 contains 15 residues. The ends were cut back, 5 bases at V and 0 bases at J, with 14 bases in the middle. The CDR3 sequence is CASSPPGQSSYEQYF. As DNA, the CDR3 is TGTGCCAGCAGTCCTCCGGGACAATCCTCCTACGAGCAGTACTTC.

The chain employs TRBV6-2 or TRBV6-3 and TRBJ2-5; D unclear. The CDR3 loop spans 14 amino acids. Germline V gene lookup returns CDR1 MNHEY and CDR2 SVGEGT. Trimming removed 2 bases at V and 10 bases at J, with 17 bases between. In DNA form, the CDR3 reads TGTGCCAGCAGTTACCACGAGGTTACCTATATCCAGTACTTC. It translates to CASSYHEVTYIQYF.

J is TRBJ1-1 and V is TRBV5-1; perhaps TRBD1 as D (5 bases). The germline V and J ends were trimmed by 5 bases and 0 bases, with 11 bases remaining between them. The CDR3 sequence is 14 residues long. Germline V CDR1 and CDR2: SGHRS, YFSETQ. The CDR3 DNA reads TGCGCCAGCAGACCGGGACTTATGAACACTGAAGCTTTCTTT. Amino acids: CASRPGLMNTEAFF. The entire variable domain, with the rest obtained from reference TRBV5-1 and TRBJ1-1, is as follows: KAGVTQTPRYLIKTRGQQVTLSCSPISGHRSVSWYQQTPGQGLQFLFEYFSETQRNKGNFPGRFSGRQFSNSRSEMNVSTLELGDSALYLCASRPGLMNTEAFFGQGTRLTVV.

This clone was observed a few times. The gene calls are TRBV6-5 and TRBJ1-1; D gene unclear. The germline CDR1 and CDR2 sequences are MNHEY and SVGAGI. CDR3 length: 12 residues. V was trimmed by 2 bases and J by 8 bases, leaving 9 bases between them. CDR3 coding DNA: TGTGCCAGCAGTTACCCCCGGCAGGAAGCTTTCTTT. It is translated as CASSYPRQEAFF.

V and J are TRBV19 and TRBJ1-5, with TRBD1 as a possible D gene (5 bases). Germline-derived CDR1 and CDR2 are LNHDA and SQIVND (reference sequence). The CDR3 length is 13 residues. Trimming left V 0 bases short and J 5 bases short, with 5 bases between. Here the CDR3 DNA reads TGTGCCAGTAGTATAGACAGGGATCAGCCCCAGCATTTT. Its translation is CASSIDRDQPQHF.

DNA for the CDR3: TGTGCCAGCAGCCCAACGGACAGAGCGCAGTATTTT. This codes for CASSPTDRAQYF. The chain carries TRBV3-1 (or the pseudogene TRBV3-2) and TRBJ2-3; D possibly corresponds to TRBD1 (6 bases). The CDR3 contains 12 residues. Trimming cost V 4 bases and J 10 bases, with 12 bases left between them. Germline assignment: CDR1 LGHDT and CDR2 YNNKEL (reference sequence).

The chain recombines TRBV18 with TRBJ1-3; D gene uncertain. CDR3 length: 16 amino acids. Germline values: CDR1 KGHSH, CDR2 LQKENI. V lost 2 bases to trimming and J lost 0 bases, with 11 bases between them. DNA of the CDR3: TGTGCCAGCTCACCAAACTTCCCGATCTCTGGAAACACCATATATTTT. Residues: CASSPNFPISGNTIYF.

This clone was counted once. This sequence joins TRBV28 and TRBJ2-3; a possible D gene is TRBD2 (6 bases). There are 13 residues in the CDR3. V lost 8 bases and J 4 bases, leaving 13 bases between the germline ends. Germline V gene lookup returns CDR1 MDHEN and CDR2 SYDVKM. This CDR3 is CASHSSGADTQYF. The CDR3 DNA reads TGTGCCAGCCACTCTTCGGGGGCAGATACGCAGTATTTT.

There are a few counts of this clone. The chain employs TRBV30 and TRBJ2-7, with D perhaps matching TRBD2 (6 bases). V was shortened by 4 bases and J by 6 bases, with 13 bases between the two germline ends. This CDR3 region has 12 residues. Germline values: CDR1 GTSNPN, CDR2 SVGIG (reference sequence). The CDR3 protein is CAWTGRGAEQYF. CDR3 sequence (DNA): TGTGCCTGGACTGGGCGGGGCGCCGAGCAGTACTTC.

The V gene is TRBV6-2 or TRBV6-3, the J gene TRBJ1-2; 9 bases are shared with TRBD1. With V trimmed by 6 bases and J by 13 bases, 15 bases remained unmatched. The CDR3 is 14 residues long. CDR1 is MNHEY, CDR2 SVGEGT, per germline. The DNA of the CDR3 is TGTGCCAGCAGCCAGGGAGGGACAGGGCGAATCCGCACCTTC. This translates into CASSQGGTGRIRTF.

V and J are TRBV10-2 and TRBJ2-2; 7 bases align to TRBD2. The CDR3 totals 15 residues. The trim removed 6 bases at V and 0 bases at J, leaving 4 bases unmatched. Per germline, CDR1 WSHSY and CDR2 SAAADI. The CDR3 sequence: CASRWEGANTGELFF. CDR3 nucleotides: TGCGCCAGCAGATGGGAGGGAGCGAACACCGGGGAGCTGTTTTTT.

The genes are TRBV27 and TRBJ2-7; TRBD1 matches 9 bases. CDR3 length: 17 residues. The germline gives CDR1 MNHEY, CDR2 SMNVEV (reference sequence). V lost 5 bases, J lost 6 bases, and 17 bases stayed unmatched. The CDR3 nucleotides read TGTGCCAGCAGTCAATTCCCCCTCCGACAGGGGGTAGGCGAGCAGTACTTC. Residues: CASSQFPLRQGVGEQYF.

The J gene is TRBJ2-6, the V gene TRBV5-8; D is ambiguous. V shed 2 bases and J shed 1 base, with 7 bases lying between them. The length of the CDR3 is 15 residues. From germline, CDR1 is SGHTS and CDR2 YDEGEE. Written as DNA, the CDR3 is TGTGCCAGCAGCTTTGGGGTATCTGGGGCCAACGTCCTGACTTTC. It is translated as CASSFGVSGANVLTF.

The chain has TRBV15 and TRBJ2-5; D not resolved. The length of the CDR3 is 14 residues. V was shortened by 2 bases and J by 3 bases, with 10 bases between the two germline ends. Germline V gene lookup returns CDR1 LNHNV and CDR2 YYDKDF (reference sequence). CDR3: CATSRINVEETQYF. CDR3 nucleotide sequence: TGTGCCACCAGCAGAATCAACGTTGAAGAGACCCAGTACTTC.

The chain has TRBV19 and TRBJ1-5; 8 bases line up with TRBD1. CDR3 length: 15 residues. Germline CDR1 LNHDA, CDR2 SQIVND (reference sequence). Losses at the gene ends were 6 bases for V and 2 bases for J; bases not matched to a gene: 6. CDR3 DNA sequence: TGTGCCAGTAGGGCCTTGACAGGGGGCAATCAGCCCCAGCATTTT. It yields the protein CASRALTGGNQPQHF.

The chain carries TRBV19 and TRBJ1-1, with D uncertain. The CDR3 is 13 amino acids. Germline V gene lookup returns CDR1 LNHDA and CDR2 SQIVND (reference sequence). V lost 5 bases to trimming and J lost 1 base, with 8 bases between them. This CDR3 reads CASSLLGNTEAFF. As DNA, the CDR3 is TGTGCCAGTAGTTTGCTAGGGAACACTGAAGCTTTCTTT.

V usage is TRBV7-2 and J usage is TRBJ2-7, with D tentatively TRBD2 (5 bases). Per the germline V gene, CDR1 is SGHTA and CDR2 is FQGNSA. The CDR3 length is 14 residues. V was trimmed by 1 base and J by 5 bases, leaving 12 bases between them. The CDR3 DNA reads as TGTGCCAGCAGCTTAGTTCGGGGAAGGAACGAGCAGTACTTC. Its protein product is CASSLVRGRNEQYF.

J is TRBJ2-7 and V is TRBV4-3; D is possibly TRBD1 (7 bases). Germline CDR1 is LGHNA and CDR2 is YSLEER. The germline V and J ends were trimmed by 3 bases and 1 base, with 13 bases remaining between them. The CDR3 is 15 residues long. CDR3 nucleotide sequence: TGCGCCAGCAGCCACGGAGGGGGCAATTCCTACGAGCAGTACTTC. Translated, it gives CASSHGGGNSYEQYF.